This TCR beta chain came from a study of cytomegalovirus exposure and HLA in healthy donors. Germline V lookup: CDR1 MGHRA, CDR2 YSYEKL. Trimming left V 1 base short and J 6 bases short, with 7 bases between. This CDR3 region has 14 residues. This clone has more than one count but fewer than ten. The primer mix had 60 Vbeta and 13 Jbeta primers. The table came from immunoSEQ multiplex PCR; TCRdb's copy has only in-frame clones and leaves some out. The sample has around 150,000 clones, over 70% seen once; the top ten hold roughly 4.7%. The V call is TRBV4-1, the J call TRBJ2-6; D gene uncertain. The source material was PBMCs. This clonotype was obtained from a man aged 25 to 45 in good health and CMV-seronegative. CDR3 in DNA: TGCGCCAGCAGCCAAGGGCCTGTGGCCAACGTCCTGACTTTC. Amino acids: CASSQGPVANVLTF.